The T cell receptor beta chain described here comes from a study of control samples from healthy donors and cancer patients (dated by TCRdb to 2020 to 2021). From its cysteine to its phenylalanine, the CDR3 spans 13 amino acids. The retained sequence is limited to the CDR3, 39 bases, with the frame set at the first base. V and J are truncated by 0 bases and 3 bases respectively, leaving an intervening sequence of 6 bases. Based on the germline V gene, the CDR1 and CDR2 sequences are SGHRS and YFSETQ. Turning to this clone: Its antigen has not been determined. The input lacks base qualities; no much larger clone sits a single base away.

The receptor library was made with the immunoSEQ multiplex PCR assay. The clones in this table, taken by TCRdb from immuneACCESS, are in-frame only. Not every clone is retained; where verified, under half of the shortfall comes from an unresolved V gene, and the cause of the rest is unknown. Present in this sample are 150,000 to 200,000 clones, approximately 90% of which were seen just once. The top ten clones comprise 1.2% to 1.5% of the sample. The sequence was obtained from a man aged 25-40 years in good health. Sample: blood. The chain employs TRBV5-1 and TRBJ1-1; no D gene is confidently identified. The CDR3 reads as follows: CASSLGGHTEAFF. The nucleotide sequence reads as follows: TGCGCCAGCAGCTTGGGGGGTCACACTGAAGCTTTCTTT. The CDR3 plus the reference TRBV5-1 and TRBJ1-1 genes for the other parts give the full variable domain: KAGVTQTPRYLIKTRGQQVTLSCSPISGHRSVSWYQQTPGQGLQFLFEYFSETQRNKGNFPGRFSGRQFSNSRSEMNVSTLELGDSALYLCASSLGGHTEAFFGQGTRLTVV.